These 11 T cell receptor beta chains were all obtained from the same sample, sequenced in a study of regulatory T cells in long-lasting Graves disease (dated by TCRdb to 2020 to 2022). Explained via the paper, the time point label denotes: persistent/refractory GD, antithyroid drugs over 5 years with positive TRAb. For both TCR sequencing and RNA sequencing, RNA was extracted from PBMCs in TRIzol. The library was generated by multiplex PCR. The sequencer was an Illumina HiSeq 4000. TCR beta libraries were built with iRepertoire HTBI primers and Arm-PCR amplification of CDR3 regions. TCRdb took the public reads, trimmed them with fastp at Q25, ran MiXCR for clone calling and kept in-frame beta chains. Each CDR3 protein appears once, grouped with its most common genes and DNA. A total of fewer than 400,000 distinct CDR3 sequences appear in this sample, 15% to 20% of them only once. The ten most abundant clones make up 25% to 35% of the sample.

This sample comprised peripheral blood mononuclear cells (PBMCs), obtained when the disease was refractory, from a patient treated with antithyroid drugs. The receptors were gathered from a female donor with Graves disease.

This chain connects TRBV3-1 to TRBJ2-5, with 14 bases matching TRBD2. V dropped 3 bases and J dropped 6; count of bases not matched to a gene: 6. CDR3 length: 16 amino acids. CDR1 and CDR2 (germline): LGHDT, YNNKEL (reference sequence). CDR3 in DNA: TGTGCCAGCAGCCACGGACTAGCGGGGGGTTCGAAGACCCAGTACTTC. Protein: CASSHGLAGGSKTQYF.

A few counts support this clonotype. This chain links TRBV6-5 with TRBJ1-1, with 8 bases aligning to TRBD1. This CDR3 spans 16 amino acids. Trimming removed 0 bases from V and 2 bases from J; junction bases left unmatched: 5. Germline CDR1 and CDR2: MNHEY and SVGAGI. CDR3: CASSYSETGVNTEAFF. In DNA form, the CDR3 reads TGTGCCAGCAGTTACTCAGAGACAGGGGTCAACACTGAAGCTTTCTTT.

This clonotype was observed a handful of times. The chain couples TRBV7-9 to TRBJ1-3, with 8 nucleotides matching TRBD1. Trimming removed 4 bases from V and 0 bases from J; junction bases left unmatched: 5. Germline V gene sequence: CDR1 SEHNR, CDR2 FQNEAQ (reference sequence). CDR3 length: 16 amino acids. The CDR3 spells CASSSRDRFSGNTIYF. Here the CDR3 DNA reads TGTGCCAGCAGCTCGAGGGACAGGTTCTCTGGAAACACCATATATTTT.

With regard to this clonotype: A much larger clone is a single base away; this may be a read error. The chain links TRBV15 to TRBJ1-1; D might be TRBD1 (6 bases). Germline CDR1 reads LNHNV; CDR2 reads YYDKDF (reference sequence). The CDR3 runs 15 residues. CDR3 bases: TGTGCCGCCAGCAGAGAAAGGGACATGGGCACTGAAGCTTTCTTT. Its protein is CAASRERDMGTEAFF.

As regards this clonotype: One end of the junction does not line up with germline, which may come from a read error. The J gene is TRBJ2-7, the V gene TRBV3-1, with 11 nucleotides matching TRBD2. The CDR3 is 15 residues long. Germline V CDR1 and CDR2: LGHDT, YNNKEL (reference sequence). In DNA, the CDR3 is TGTGCCAGCAGCCGGGCTAGCGGGGGGCGAAACGAGCGGTACTTC. This gives the protein CASSRASGGRNERYF.

This clonotype was seen a handful of times. This chain uses TRBV4-1 with TRBJ2-7; no clear D gene. Germline values: CDR1 MGHRA, CDR2 YSYEKL. This CDR3 has 15 residues. Trimming left V 0 bases short and J 3 bases short, with 12 bases between. CDR3 residues: CASSQEVSSGYEQYF. The CDR3 DNA reads as TGCGCCAGCAGCCAAGAGGTGTCCTCGGGCTACGAGCAGTACTTC.

In this sample, this clonotype turned up a few times. J is TRBJ2-5 and V is TRBV18; the match to TRBD1 covers 9 bases. Germline V lookup: CDR1 KGHSH, CDR2 LQKENI. The CDR3 sequence is 15 residues long. V shed 0 bases and J 5 bases; nucleotides not matched to a gene: 4. The CDR3 spells CASSPPHRGRETQYF. In DNA, the CDR3 is TGTGCCAGCTCACCACCGCACAGGGGGCGCGAGACCCAGTACTTC.

In this sample, this clonotype turned up many times. The chain carries TRBV28 and TRBJ2-7; 12 bases are a match to TRBD1. Germline values: CDR1 MDHEN, CDR2 SYDVKM. The CDR3 runs to 15 residues. The trim removed 6 bases at V and 6 bases at J, leaving 9 bases unmatched. The CDR3 reads CASSSPGQGASEQYF. DNA of the CDR3: TGTGCCAGCAGCTCACCGGGACAGGGGGCGAGCGAGCAGTACTTC.

This clonotype came up a few times. The chain employs TRBV6-2 or TRBV6-3 and TRBJ2-1, with D perhaps matching TRBD1 (5 bases). The V end was cut by 6 bases, the J end by 4 bases, with 7 bases between. Germline V gene sequence: CDR1 MNHEY, CDR2 SVGEGT. The CDR3 sequence is 12 residues long. The CDR3 DNA sequence: TGTGCCAGCAGGCAGGGTTACAATGAGCAGTTCTTC. Its protein product is CASRQGYNEQFF.

Ten or more counts support this clonotype. The chain uses TRBV2 and TRBJ1-2, with 10 bases matching TRBD1. The V gene end was trimmed by 7 bases and the J gene end by 8 bases; junction bases not matched to a gene: 13. Per germline, CDR1 SNHLY and CDR2 FYNNEI. This CDR3 contains 15 residues. The CDR3 spells CASTSTGTGDGGYTF. The CDR3 nucleotides are TGTGCCAGCACCTCAACCGGGACAGGGGATGGCGGCTACACCTTC.

Note on this clonotype: This may come from a read error, since a much larger clone is one base off. The conserved phenylalanine or tryptophan is not found at the CDR3 terminus, so this likely reflects a read error. This chain connects TRBV11-3 to TRBJ2-7; 10 nucleotides line up with TRBD2. Trimming removed 3 bases from V and 6 bases from J; junction bases left unmatched: 2. There are 13 residues in the CDR3. Germline V gene lookup returns CDR1 SGHNT and CDR2 YENEEA. CDR3 protein: CASSFSSGSEQYS. The CDR3 region has the DNA TGTGCCAGCAGCTTTTCTAGCGGGAGCGAGCAGTACTCC.